This T cell receptor beta chain was recorded in a study of shared clonotypes between healthy human individuals. Study-level background: Three CD4 naive, three CD4 memory, two CD8 naive and one CD8 memory plate were used per donor.

Clones were read by immunoSEQ multiplex PCR, and TCRdb kept only the in-frame ones, dropping some. The data contain about 680,000 clones, roughly 94% of them seen just once; the ten biggest clones take up 20% to 25%. The CDR3 is made up of 17 amino acids. CDR1 and CDR2 from the germline V gene are MNHEY and SMNVEV (reference sequence). V trimming: 8 bases; J trimming: 3 bases; junction bases outside the gene matches: 14. Study outcomes and limitations: Among donors, clonotype sharing was expected to be affected by sequencing depth. Collection of samples was limited to blood; tissue repertoires likely differ.

Naive CD8 cells comprised CD45RO-negative, CCR7-positively selected cells, excluding terminally differentiated effector memory CD45RA+ cells. Comment on this clone: Antigen: not known.

The TCR sequence derives from a man aged 30 to 45 in good health. Sequences were obtained from naive CD8+ T cells sorted from blood. This chain joins TRBV27 and TRBJ2-7, with 12 positions matching TRBD2. DNA of the CDR3: TGTGCCAGCTTAACACCAGGACTAGCGGGATGGAGCTACGAGCAGTACTTC. This sequence encodes CASLTPGLAGWSYEQYF.